The next 13 T cell receptor beta chains were all read from a single sample in a study of blood T cell repertoires in COVID-19. Assay: immunoSEQ multiplex PCR; the TCRdb copy retains only in-frame clones and omits some. The sample includes roughly 140,000 clones, 75% to 90% seen only once; the top ten take approximately 2.8%. The sample taken for sequencing was peripheral blood. All receptors come from a woman in her fifties or sixties with active COVID-19.

The J gene is TRBJ1-4, the V gene TRBV5-1; D not resolved. V lost 0 bases, J lost 3 bases, and 6 bases lay in between. The CDR3 spans 14 residues. Germline lookup yields CDR1 SGHRS and CDR2 YFSETQ. The CDR3 protein is CASSLDSSNEKLFF. The CDR3 DNA sequence: TGCGCCAGCAGCTTGGACAGTTCTAATGAAAAACTGTTTTTT.

This clone was observed a few times. The chain is built from TRBV5-1 and TRBJ2-1; 10 positions match TRBD2. J gave up 6 bases and V 7 bases, and 16 bases lay outside the gene matches. CDR1 is SGHRS and CDR2 is YFSETQ in the germline V gene. The CDR3 extends over 17 amino acids. In DNA, the CDR3 is TGCGCCAGCGGGAGACAGGGGCGAAGCGGGAGGGCCAATGAGCAGTTCTTC. Translating it yields CASGRQGRSGRANEQFF.

This clone was detected once. This rearrangement joins TRBV6-2 or TRBV6-3 to TRBJ1-1, with D possibly TRBD1 on 5 matching bases. The CDR3 totals 18 residues. V lost 0 bases to trimming and J lost 0 bases, with 17 bases between them. Germline-derived CDR1 and CDR2 are MNHEY and SVGEGT. The CDR3 is CASSYSRGSGHVNTEAFF. The DNA for the CDR3 is TGTGCCAGCAGTTACTCAAGGGGTTCAGGGCATGTGAACACTGAAGCTTTCTTT.

This chain connects TRBV7-8 to TRBJ1-2; 10 bases map to TRBD1. The J segment lost 8 bases and the V segment lost 3 bases, leaving 9 bases of the junction unmatched. The CDR3 consists of 15 residues. Per germline, CDR1 SGHVS and CDR2 FQNEAQ. This chain's CDR3 is CASSFVTGTGVGYTF. CDR3 nucleotides: TGTGCCAGCAGCTTCGTCACCGGGACAGGGGTCGGCTACACCTTC.

This clone was counted only a few times. J is TRBJ2-3 and V is TRBV28, with TRBD1 as a possible D gene (6 bases). Germline V gene sequence: CDR1 MDHEN, CDR2 SYDVKM. The CDR3 length is 15 residues. V dropped 5 bases and J dropped 6 bases, with 18 bases sitting between them. Here the CDR3 DNA reads TGTGCCAGCAGTAGAATGACAGGACCCAGGGATACGCAGTATTTT. Its translation is CASSRMTGPRDTQYF.

The V call is TRBV18, the J call TRBJ1-1; weak D call: TRBD1 (5 bases). Per germline, CDR1 KGHSH and CDR2 LQKENI. This CDR3 has 16 amino acids. The V end was cut by 0 bases, the J end by 6 bases, with 17 bases between. CDR3 coding DNA: TGTGCCAGCTCACCACCGGGGCAGGGTAGAAATTCTGAAGCTTTCTTT. Its protein product is CASSPPGQGRNSEAFF.

This clone has only one observation. The chain couples TRBV19 to TRBJ2-1; 7 nucleotides line up with TRBD2. The CDR3 is made up of 16 amino acids. V was clipped by 3 bases and J by 8 bases; unmatched bases: 13. CDR1 is LNHDA, CDR2 SQIVND, per germline (reference sequence). CDR3 residues: CASSIYAGVMVHEQFF. The DNA for the CDR3 is TGTGCCAGTAGTATTTACGCGGGAGTGATGGTGCATGAGCAGTTCTTC.

Regarding this clone: The junction shows a germline mismatch at one end, possibly a read error. CDR3 amino acids: CASSESAGVSHNEQFF. In nucleotides, the CDR3 is TGCGCCAGCAGTGAGTCGGCGGGAGTCTCCCACAATGAGCAGTTCTTC. The chain is built from TRBV10-2 and TRBJ2-1; TRBD2 matches 7 bases. The CDR3 loop spans 16 amino acids. CDR1 and CDR2 from the germline V gene are WSHSY and SAAADI.

This CDR3 is CASILGLAVGNEQFF. CDR3 DNA: TGTGCCAGCATCCTGGGACTAGCGGTCGGTAATGAGCAGTTCTTC. V is TRBV5-4 and J is TRBJ2-1, with 11 bases identical to TRBD2. V lost 6 bases and J lost 7; bases outside the gene matches: 9. The length of the CDR3 is 15 residues. Looked up from germline, CDR1 is SGHNT and CDR2 is YYREEE (reference sequence).

This chain joins TRBV5-1 and TRBJ2-5; D is undetermined. Germline V gives CDR1 SGHRS, CDR2 YFSETQ. The CDR3 runs 14 residues. V lost 2 bases and J 9 bases, leaving 17 bases between the germline ends. This CDR3 reads CASSFKTLGGAQYF. The CDR3 DNA reads as TGCGCCAGCAGCTTTAAAACTCTAGGCGGTGCCCAGTACTTC. Full variable domain (outside the CDR3, taken from reference TRBV5-1 and TRBJ2-5): KAGVTQTPRYLIKTRGQQVTLSCSPISGHRSVSWYQQTPGQGLQFLFEYFSETQRNKGNFPGRFSGRQFSNSRSEMNVSTLELGDSALYLCASSFKTLGGAQYFGPGTRLLVL.

The chain is built from TRBV18 and TRBJ2-7; 9 bases are shared with TRBD1. J was trimmed by 6 bases and V by 2 bases; bases with no gene match: 20. The CDR3 has 19 amino acids. The germline V gene encodes CDR1 KGHSH and CDR2 LQKENI. The DNA for the CDR3 is TGTGCCAGCTCACCAAATGTGGGGACCCCGGGACAGGGATCGGCCGAGCAGTACTTC. It codes for CASSPNVGTPGQGSAEQYF.

The chain has TRBV15 and TRBJ2-1; D might be TRBD1 (5 bases). The V end was cut by 0 bases, the J end by 10 bases, with 16 bases between. The CDR3 is 15 amino acids. Germline-derived CDR1 and CDR2 are LNHNV and YYDKDF (reference sequence). This CDR3 reads CATSREGRAGIEQFF. The CDR3 region has the DNA TGTGCCACCAGCAGAGAGGGCAGAGCAGGGATCGAGCAGTTCTTC.

The J gene is TRBJ1-2, the V gene TRBV5-4; D remains unclear. Germline lookup yields CDR1 SGHNT and CDR2 YYREEE (reference sequence). The CDR3 length is 14 residues. V lost 5 bases, J lost 6 bases, and 17 bases lay in between. CDR3 sequence reads: CASSRIERADGYTF. Written as DNA, the CDR3 is TGTGCCAGCAGTCGGATTGAGAGGGCTGATGGCTACACCTTC.